This TCR beta chain was retrieved from a study of blood T cells in healthy people across ages (dated by TCRdb to about 2015). With respect to the entire study: Template switching captured roughly one uniquely barcoded TCR beta cDNA molecule per two T cells in model experiments. The study measured age-related changes in TCR beta repertoire diversity using deep sequencing normalized with unique cDNA molecular identifiers. Donors were grouped into four age groups: young (average about 15 years), middle-aged (39), aged (around 60) and long-lived (about 89). Donors of different ages were randomly distributed across sequencing lanes to avoid experimental bias. Using the same blood draw, the study looked at two additional independent replicas of 1 million unique cDNA reads for two donors, one aged 18 to 29 and the other aged 80 or older. Overall study outcomes, separate from this receptor: Conclusive comparison of naive and antigen-experienced compartments was prevented by the profiling of bulk unsorted PBMCs. Estimates of total diversity from one million sequenced T cells were regarded as lower bounds and underestimates. Because donor CMV infection status was unknown, age-related changes in expanded clonotypes were potentially confounded. A strong correlation was found between observed TCR beta diversity and the percentage of naive T cells measured by flow cytometry. As age increased, observed TCR beta diversity per million T cells dropped in a roughly linear way, and a significant reduction was already evident by age about 36. Compared with the aged group, the long-lived group had more naive CD4+ T cells, fewer expanded clones and increased TCR diversity, suggesting age selection.

Libraries were prepared through 5' RACE. TCRdb lists the instrument as Illumina HiSeq 2500. A second PCR of about 6 to 11 cycles was performed with a sample-barcoded 5' primer and a J-beta primer mix. A template-switch 5' adaptor carrying 12 random nucleotides introduced a unique molecular identifier onto each TCR beta cDNA molecule. Each sample yielded at least 2.5 million CDR3-containing paired-end reads. All of the RNA was converted into first-strand cDNA using the Mint cDNA synthesis kit, with a TRBC-specific oligonucleotide serving as the primer. Following uracil-DNA glycosylase treatment, a first 18-cycle PCR with universal primers M1SS and BC2_uni_R was performed on all cDNA. In the original analysis: For normalization, 1 million high-quality reads, each with a distinct molecular identifier, were randomly selected from each sample. Reads with shared molecular identifiers were discarded instead of being binned into consensus sequences. CDR3 identification, clonotype clustering and error correction used MiTCR with a Q25 quality threshold and the strictest error-elimination algorithm. A nonparametric unseen species model with Euler transformation was used to estimate lower-bound total TCR beta diversity. TCRdb reprocessing: public reads trimmed at Q25 with fastp, clones called with MiXCR, in-frame beta chains kept. CDR3 protein duplicates are merged, each entry listing the most common genes and DNA. TCRdb, rather than the study authors, made the V and J calls. This sample holds under 2 million distinct CDR3 sequences; about 35% were observed only once. 10% to 12% of the sample goes to the ten largest clones.

Details on this clonotype: Its antigen target is currently unknown. Within one base of it there is no much larger clone, and no base qualities were kept.

Systemically healthy Caucasian individuals from Russia, 39 in total and aged roughly 6 to 100 years, were included as donors. Ten milliliters of peripheral blood were drawn from each donor into EDTA-treated Vacutainer tubes. Ficoll-Paque density-gradient centrifugation was used to isolate PBMCs, with at least 6.5 million obtained per sample. Total RNA was extracted from PBMCs with Trizol reagent, with at least 5.5 micrograms obtained per sample. For every donor, flow cytometry on a PBMC aliquot measured the percentage of naive CD45RAhigh/CD27high T cells. V gives up 0 bases and J gives up 2 bases, and the segment between their germline ends measures 11 bases. Reading from cysteine to phenylalanine, the CDR3 counts 15 amino acids. Of all the DNA, just the CDR3 is kept, 45 bases in frame from base 1. The germline V gene encodes CDR1 SGHRS and CDR2 YFSETQ.

The sequencing sample was made of blood. The chain links TRBV5-1 with TRBJ2-5; the D segment cannot be called with confidence. The clonotype was recovered from a woman aged 30 to 39 in good health. The CDR3 region: CASSLEGFPQETQYF. In nucleotide form, the sequence is TGCGCCAGCAGCTTGGAAGGATTTCCACAAGAGACCCAGTACTTC.